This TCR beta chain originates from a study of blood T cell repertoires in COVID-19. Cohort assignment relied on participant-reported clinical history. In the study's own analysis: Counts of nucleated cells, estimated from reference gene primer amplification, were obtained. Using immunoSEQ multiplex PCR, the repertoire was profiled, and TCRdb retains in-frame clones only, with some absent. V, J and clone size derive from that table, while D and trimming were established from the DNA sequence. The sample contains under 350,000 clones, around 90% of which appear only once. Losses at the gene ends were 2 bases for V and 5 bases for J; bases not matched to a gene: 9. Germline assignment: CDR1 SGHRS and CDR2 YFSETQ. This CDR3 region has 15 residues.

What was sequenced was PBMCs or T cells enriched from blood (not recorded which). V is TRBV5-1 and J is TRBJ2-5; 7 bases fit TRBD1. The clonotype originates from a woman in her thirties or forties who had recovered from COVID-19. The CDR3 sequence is CASSFTGDRRETQYF. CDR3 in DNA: TGCGCCAGCAGCTTTACAGGGGATCGACGGGAGACCCAGTACTTC.